This TCR beta chain was identified during a study of T cells in Graves' hyperthyroidism and ophthalmopathy. Study-wide points: Blood samples included most of the expanded thyroid clonotypes exceeding 0.001.

Those with hyperthyroidism were 18 to 65 years old, newly diagnosed, and ill for under 2 months. PBMCs were collected from a roughly 10 ml volume of fresh peripheral blood. RNA transcripts yielded amplified TCR beta CDR3 regions. The study used the HTBI primer set for a first-round RT-PCR of the TCR CDR3. MiXCR, applied by TCRdb to the multiplex PCR reads, yields one record per CDR3 protein. The profile covers under 350,000 distinct CDR3 sequences, with more than 10% appearing a single time and 7% to 8.5% taken by the ten largest. This clonotype was recorded many times. The target antigen is unknown. Germline CDR1 GTSNPN, CDR2 SVGIG (reference sequence). The CDR3 spans 14 residues. Trimming left V 3 bases short and J 8 bases short, with 17 bases between.

The rearrangement joins TRBV30 to TRBJ2-1, with D perhaps TRBD2 (7 bases). The source of this sequence is a woman in her thirties with Graves' hyperthyroidism that later progressed to Graves' ophthalmopathy. Sequenced material: blood. This CDR3 is CAWSPGGGSDEQFF. The CDR3 region has the DNA TGTGCCTGGAGCCCGGGGGGCGGGAGCGATGAGCAGTTCTTC.